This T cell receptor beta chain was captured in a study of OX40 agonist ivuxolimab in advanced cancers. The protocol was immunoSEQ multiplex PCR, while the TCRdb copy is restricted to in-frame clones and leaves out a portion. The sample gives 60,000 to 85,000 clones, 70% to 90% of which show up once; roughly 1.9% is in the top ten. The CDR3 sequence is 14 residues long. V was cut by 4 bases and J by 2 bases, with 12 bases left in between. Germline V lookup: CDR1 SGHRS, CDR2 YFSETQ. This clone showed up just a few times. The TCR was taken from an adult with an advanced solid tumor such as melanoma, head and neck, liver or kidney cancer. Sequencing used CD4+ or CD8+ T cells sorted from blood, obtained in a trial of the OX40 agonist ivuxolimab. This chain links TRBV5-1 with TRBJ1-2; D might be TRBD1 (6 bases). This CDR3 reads CASSPTGYNYGYTF. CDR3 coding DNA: TGCGCCAGCAGCCCCACAGGGTACAACTATGGCTACACCTTC.